One sample yielded the 14 T cell receptor beta chains listed below, sequenced in a study of T cells in Graves' hyperthyroidism and ophthalmopathy. The source material, RNA transcripts, was used to amplify TCR beta CDR3 regions. The primer set for the first-round RT-PCR of the TCR CDR3 was HTBI. TCRdb processed the multiplex PCR reads anew with MiXCR; each CDR3 protein has one entry. The sample includes about 360,000 distinct CDR3 sequences, about 13% of them seen just once. Source material: blood. Receptors were obtained from a woman between 18 and 29 years old with Graves' hyperthyroidism.

This clonotype has a count of ten or more. The chain has TRBV28 and TRBJ2-1, with D tentatively TRBD2 (5 bases). CDR3 length: 17 amino acids. Trimming removed 4 bases at V and 0 bases at J, with 16 bases between. Germline V gene data show CDR1 as MDHEN and CDR2 as SYDVKM. The CDR3 DNA reads as TGTGCCAGCAGTTCTCCTTCAATGGGGAGCTCCTACAATGAGCAGTTCTTC. It translates to CASSSPSMGSSYNEQFF.

This clonotype was seen ten or more times. This sequence joins TRBV28 and TRBJ2-5, with TRBD1 matching 10 bases. The CDR3 is 15 residues long. Germline values: CDR1 MDHEN, CDR2 SYDVKM. Unmatched junction bases numbered 9, after V lost 6 bases and J lost 5 bases. The chain's CDR3 is CASSLTTGGWETQYF. CDR3 nucleotides: TGTGCCAGCAGCCTTACGACAGGGGGCTGGGAGACCCAGTACTTC.

This clonotype came up a few times. The V call is TRBV29-1, the J call TRBJ2-1, with 10 bases that match TRBD1. Trimming cost V 7 bases and J 7 bases; bases outside gene matches: 7. The germline V gene encodes CDR1 SQVTM and CDR2 ANQGSEA. The CDR3 runs to 13 residues. Here the CDR3 reads CSGRTGGLNEQFF. The CDR3 bases are TGCAGCGGCCGGACAGGGGGACTGAATGAGCAGTTCTTC.

With regard to this clonotype: A read error may explain this, as a much larger clone is one base away. For the CDR3, the DNA is TGTGCCAGCGACAAAATCGACAGGTCGGGGTCCTACGAGCAGTACTTC. It codes for CASDKIDRSGSYEQYF. The chain links TRBV6-2 or TRBV6-3 to TRBJ2-7; maybe TRBD1 (6 bases). Trimming left V 8 bases short and J 1 base short, with 21 bases between. This CDR3 has 16 amino acids. The germline V gene has CDR1 MNHEY and CDR2 SVGEGT.

Many counts were recorded for this clonotype. V usage is TRBV30 and J usage is TRBJ1-4; TRBD1 aligns across 9 bases. Per the germline V gene, CDR1 is GTSNPN and CDR2 is SVGIG (reference sequence). This CDR3 spans 14 amino acids. V was pared by 5 bases and J by 7 bases, with 8 bases of the junction left unmatched. CDR3 residues: CAWAPGTGTEKLFF. DNA of the CDR3: TGTGCCTGGGCCCCCGGGACAGGGACTGAAAAACTGTTTTTT.

This clonotype was observed a few times. The chain joins TRBV10-3 to TRBJ2-1; D not certain. Trimming pared 2 bases from V and 7 bases from J, leaving 12 bases between. Germline V gene lookup returns CDR1 ENHRY and CDR2 SYGVKD. The CDR3 has 14 residues. The CDR3 nucleotides read TGTGCCATCAGTGAGCCGAGCCGCCGGAATGAGCAGTTCTTC. Its protein is CAISEPSRRNEQFF.

This clonotype was seen ten or more times. This chain's CDR3 is CASSLRTSGGAYNEQFF. DNA for the CDR3: TGTGCCAGCAGCTTGCGGACTAGCGGGGGGGCCTACAATGAGCAGTTCTTC. This chain links TRBV7-6 with TRBJ2-1; 15 positions match TRBD2. With 3 bases clipped from V and 2 bases from J, the junction kept 2 bases outside the gene matches. In germline, CDR1 is SGHVS, CDR2 FNYEAQ. The CDR3 has 17 residues.

Ten or more counts support this clonotype. The genes are TRBV2 and TRBJ2-1; D may be TRBD2 (5 bases). The CDR3 is made up of 17 amino acids. Germline V lookup: CDR1 SNHLY, CDR2 FYNNEI. The germline V and J ends were trimmed by 5 bases and 0 bases, with 17 bases remaining between them. CDR3 sequence reads: CASSPRSSRSSYNEQFF. CDR3 DNA: TGTGCCAGCAGTCCTCGATCTAGCCGGAGCTCCTACAATGAGCAGTTCTTC.

In this sample, this clonotype turned up many times. The chain joins TRBV5-1 to TRBJ2-1; D tentatively fits TRBD1 or TRBD2 (7 bases each). The CDR3 totals 15 residues. Germline V lookup: CDR1 SGHRS, CDR2 YFSETQ. V dropped 3 bases and J dropped 4 bases, with 14 bases sitting between them. The CDR3: CASSYTGEGYNEQFF. CDR3 DNA sequence: TGCGCCAGCAGCTACACAGGGGAGGGATACAATGAGCAGTTCTTC. Full variable domain (rest looked up from reference TRBV5-1 and TRBJ2-1): KAGVTQTPRYLIKTRGQQVTLSCSPISGHRSVSWYQQTPGQGLQFLFEYFSETQRNKGNFPGRFSGRQFSNSRSEMNVSTLELGDSALYLCASSYTGEGYNEQFFGPGTRLTVL.

This clonotype was picked up many times. This chain links TRBV7-9 with TRBJ2-7; D gene uncertain. The V end was cut by 1 base, the J end by 2 bases, with 9 bases between. Germline V CDR1 and CDR2: SEHNR, FQNEAQ (reference sequence). This CDR3 spans 14 amino acids. CDR3 amino acids: CASSLGSVPYEQYF. The CDR3 nucleotides read TGTGCCAGCAGCTTAGGATCGGTTCCCTACGAGCAGTACTTC.

This clonotype was seen repeatedly, ten times or more. This chain joins TRBV2 and TRBJ1-1; possibly TRBD1 for D (6 bases). The V and J ends lost 6 bases and 6 bases respectively, with 8 bases between them. Germline loops: CDR1 SNHLY, CDR2 FYNNEI. The CDR3 totals 11 residues. CDR3: CASRGQPEAFF. The CDR3 coding sequence is TGTGCCAGCAGAGGACAGCCTGAAGCTTTCTTT.

This clonotype was seen ten or more times. The chain is built from TRBV18 and TRBJ1-5; D remains ambiguous. The CDR3 totals 13 residues. Germline V CDR1 and CDR2: KGHSH, LQKENI. The ends were cut back, 4 bases at V and 4 bases at J, with 8 bases in the middle. For the CDR3, the DNA is TGTGCCAGCTCACTCCCGGGTAATCAGCCCCAGCATTTT. This sequence encodes CASSLPGNQPQHF.

This clonotype was seen repeatedly, ten times or more. The genes are TRBV7-2 and TRBJ1-5, with D hard to call. The V gene lost 2 bases and the J gene lost 4 bases, with 9 bases spanning the gap. Looked up from germline, CDR1 is SGHTA and CDR2 is FQGNSA. CDR3 size: 14 residues. The CDR3 is CASSLMGTNQPQHF. The CDR3 nucleotides are TGTGCCAGCAGCTTAATGGGCACGAATCAGCCCCAGCATTTT.

The table lists this clonotype with many counts. V gene TRBV29-1 combines with J gene TRBJ2-3; 9 positions match TRBD2. V lost 6 bases and J lost 6; bases outside the gene matches: 13. The CDR3 has 15 amino acids. CDR1 is SQVTM and CDR2 is ANQGSEA in the germline V gene. The CDR3 DNA reads TGCAGCGTCGAACGACTAGCGGTAGCGGGTGATACGCAGTATTTT. Protein sequence: CSVERLAVAGDTQYF.